Here is one T cell receptor (beta chain) with its context. The specificity of this receptor is unknown. No base qualities exist here, and no much larger clone lies one base off it. These data belong to a study of immune reconstitution after stem cell transplant in scleroderma (dated by TCRdb to 2016 to 2017). The receptor library was made with RT-PCR. The sequencer was an Illumina MiSeq. TCRdb ran its own pipeline on the public reads, namely fastp trimming at Q25 and MiXCR clone calling, and kept in-frame beta chains. Identical CDR3 protein sequences are pooled into one entry, listed with their most common genes and DNA. The sample records roughly 5,000 distinct CDR3 sequences, approximately 8.2% of which are singletons. Clones ranked in the top ten supply roughly 9.1% of the sample. V and J lose 3 bases and 7 bases, and a span of 16 bases separates them. The CDR3 contains 14 residues, cysteine and phenylalanine counted. Here the CDR3 DNA is all that survives: 42 bases in frame from base 1.

The sample here was taken before or after autologous hematopoietic stem cell transplantation (not recorded which). The chain couples TRBV12-3 or TRBV12-4 to TRBJ2-7; the D gene is unclear. The clonotype comes from a male donor with systemic sclerosis. CDR3 protein: CASSLSQAVGEQYF. The DNA is as follows: TGTGCCAGCAGTTTGAGTCAGGCGGTGGGGGAGCAGTACTTC.